What follows are 29 T cell receptor beta chains derived from one specimen sequenced in a study of blood T cell repertoires in COVID-19. Produced via immunoSEQ multiplex PCR; TCRdb's table is partial and in-frame only. The table records around 300,000 clones, 88% of them present only once. Sample: PBMCs or T cells enriched from blood (not recorded which). The receptor source for this set is a woman aged 50 to 60 who had recovered from COVID-19.

The rearrangement uses TRBV7-2 and TRBJ2-7; 10 nucleotides line up with TRBD2. V was pared by 2 bases and J by 1 base, with 8 bases of the junction left unmatched. Germline lookup yields CDR1 SGHTA and CDR2 FQGNSA. The CDR3 is made up of 17 amino acids. The CDR3 sequence is CASSLWDSGRDSYEQYF. CDR3 DNA sequence: TGTGCCAGCAGCTTATGGGACAGCGGGAGGGATTCCTACGAGCAGTACTTC.

The sample holds a few counts of this clone. The gene calls are TRBV27 and TRBJ1-6, with TRBD1 matching over 7 bases. Germline assignment: CDR1 MNHEY and CDR2 SMNVEV (reference sequence). There are 14 residues in the CDR3. The junction had 5 bases not matched to a gene; V was cut back by 5 bases and J by 7 bases. The DNA for the CDR3 is TGTGCCAGCAGTACAGACAGGGCGAATTCACCCCTCCACTTT. The encoded protein is CASSTDRANSPLHF.

J is TRBJ1-1 and V is TRBV9; D is unresolved. The germline V and J ends were trimmed by 3 bases and 5 bases, with 14 bases remaining between them. Germline V gene lookup returns CDR1 SGDLS and CDR2 YYNGEE. This CDR3 has 14 residues. CDR3 nucleotide sequence: TGTGCCAGCAGCGCCCGATCCGGACTGACTGAAGCTTTCTTT. This codes for CASSARSGLTEAFF.

The V and J genes are TRBV9 and TRBJ2-7; 10 bases line up with TRBD1. J lost 2 bases, V lost 4 bases, and 6 bases had no gene match. Germline-derived CDR1 and CDR2 are SGDLS and YYNGEE. The CDR3 consists of 15 residues. CDR3 DNA: TGTGCCAGCAGCCCCTGGGGGACAGGGGCCTACGAGCAGTACTTC. Its translation: CASSPWGTGAYEQYF. Full variable domain (outside the CDR3, taken from reference TRBV9 and TRBJ2-7): DSGVTQTPKHLITATGQRVTLRCSPRSGDLSVYWYQQSLDQGLQFLIQYYNGEERAKGNILERFSAQQFPDLHSELNLSSLELGDSALYFCASSPWGTGAYEQYFGPGTRLTVT.

V gene TRBV3-1 (or the pseudogene TRBV3-2) combines with J gene TRBJ2-7; a weak D match, TRBD1 (6 bases). Trimming stripped 1 base from V and 3 bases from J, with 7 bases between. The CDR3 is 13 amino acids. Germline lookup yields CDR1 LGHDT and CDR2 YNNKEL (reference sequence). The CDR3 region is CASSQVDSYEQYF. The CDR3 region has the DNA TGTGCCAGCAGCCAAGTGGACAGCTACGAGCAGTACTTC.

The V and J genes are TRBV28 and TRBJ1-5; the match to TRBD1 covers 9 bases. V was pared by 1 base and J by 4 bases, with 5 bases of the junction left unmatched. Germline V gives CDR1 MDHEN, CDR2 SYDVKM. The CDR3 is 16 residues long. The CDR3 coding sequence is TGTGCCAGCAGTTTATTACGGGGACAGGGTAATCAGCCCCAGCATTTT. Its protein is CASSLLRGQGNQPQHF.

The chain recombines TRBV4-1 with TRBJ2-1; 9 positions match TRBD2. The junction had 6 bases not matched to a gene; V was cut back by 4 bases and J by 2 bases. The CDR3 is made up of 16 amino acids. Germline V CDR1 and CDR2: MGHRA, YSYEKL. The CDR3 is CASSLRLADTYNEQFF. The CDR3 DNA follows: TGCGCCAGCAGCCTTCGACTAGCGGATACCTACAATGAGCAGTTCTTC.

The rearrangement uses TRBV10-3 and TRBJ1-1; the match to TRBD1 covers 7 bases. CDR1 ENHRY and CDR2 SYGVKD come from the germline V gene. This CDR3 has 13 residues. Trimming cost V 10 bases and J 1 base; bases outside gene matches: 6. CDR3 nucleotide sequence: TGTGCCACAAGGGGACAGCAGAACACTGAAGCTTTCTTT. Its translation is CATRGQQNTEAFF.

The rearrangement links TRBV28 to TRBJ1-5; 8 nucleotides match TRBD1. Germline loops: CDR1 MDHEN, CDR2 SYDVKM. J lost 2 bases, V lost 7 bases, and 7 bases had no gene match. This CDR3 comprises 15 residues. The CDR3 region has the DNA TGTGCCAGCACCACAGGGGGTGGTGGCAATCAGCCCCAGCATTTT. Amino acids: CASTTGGGGNQPQHF. The variable domain in full, with the rest retrieved from reference TRBV28 and TRBJ1-5, is DVKVTQSSRYLVKRTGEKVFLECVQDMDHENMFWYRQDPGLGLRLIYFSYDVKMKEKGDIPEGYSVSREKKERFSLILESASTNQTSMYLCASTTGGGGNQPQHFGDGTRLSIL.

The chain links TRBV18 to TRBJ1-2, with a weak D call TRBD1 (6 bases). V was trimmed by 3 bases and J by 4 bases, leaving 15 bases between them. Germline lookup yields CDR1 KGHSH and CDR2 LQKENI. This CDR3 contains 15 residues. CDR3 sequence (DNA): TGTGCCAGCTCACCCAATTACAGGGAGAGCTATGGCTACACCTTC. This translates into CASSPNYRESYGYTF.

The rearrangement links TRBV30 to TRBJ1-3, with D unresolved. This CDR3 contains 15 residues. Germline V gives CDR1 GTSNPN, CDR2 SVGIG (reference sequence). Trimming left V 0 bases short and J 3 bases short, with 12 bases between. The CDR3, as DNA: TGTGCCTGGAGTGTACGGTGGGAGGGTGGAAACACCATATATTTT. Its translation is CAWSVRWEGGNTIYF.

In its sample, this clone was seen once. The same CDR3 also results from other DNA sequences found in this sample. DNA for the CDR3: TGTGCCAGCAGTTTAACAGGGGGCACAGGCGGCTACACCTTC. This gives the protein CASSLTGGTGGYTF. The V and J genes are TRBV28 and TRBJ1-2; TRBD1 matches 9 bases. V was clipped by 2 bases and J by 8 bases; unmatched bases: 6. The CDR3 is 14 residues long. Germline V CDR1 and CDR2: MDHEN, SYDVKM.

This clone occurred once. The CDR3 DNA follows: TGTGCCATCAGTGAGCGGCCAGGGGAGGGTTGGTCCTACGAGCAGTACTTC. It specifies CAISERPGEGWSYEQYF. The V and J genes are TRBV10-3 and TRBJ2-7; weak D call: TRBD2 (7 bases). CDR1 ENHRY and CDR2 SYGVKD come from the germline V gene. Trimming took 2 bases from V and 1 from J, leaving 18 bases between them. This CDR3 has 17 residues.

CDR3 sequence: CAISAGTSVGWEQFF. The CDR3 DNA reads as TGTGCCATCAGCGCCGGGACTAGTGTGGGTTGGGAACAGTTCTTC. This rearrangement joins TRBV10-3 to TRBJ2-1; 8 nucleotides align to TRBD2. V trimming: 6 bases; J trimming: 13 bases; junction bases outside the gene matches: 17. CDR3 length equals 15 residues. Germline CDR1 and CDR2: ENHRY and SYGVKD.

The J gene is TRBJ1-1, the V gene TRBV14; a possible D gene is TRBD1 (5 bases). CDR3 length: 14 amino acids. Looked up from germline, CDR1 is SGHDN and CDR2 is FVKESK. V was pared by 0 bases and J by 6 bases, with 11 bases between. The CDR3 region has the DNA TGTGCCAGCAGCCAAGAGACGGGGGGGGCTGAAGCTTTCTTT. Translated, it gives CASSQETGGAEAFF.

The J gene is TRBJ1-5, the V gene TRBV28; TRBD1 matches 9 bases. The V segment lost 6 bases and the J segment 7 bases; nucleotides outside the gene matches: 7. This CDR3 contains 14 residues. CDR1 is MDHEN, CDR2 SYDVKM, per germline. The CDR3 bases are TGTGCCAGCAGCCTGGGACAGGGTGGCCAGCCCCAGCATTTT. Translating it yields CASSLGQGGQPQHF. Full variable domain (remainder filled in from reference TRBV28 and TRBJ1-5): DVKVTQSSRYLVKRTGEKVFLECVQDMDHENMFWYRQDPGLGLRLIYFSYDVKMKEKGDIPEGYSVSREKKERFSLILESASTNQTSMYLCASSLGQGGQPQHFGDGTRLSIL.

V usage is TRBV9 and J usage is TRBJ2-3; unclear D gene. V was cut by 3 bases and J by 2 bases, with 22 bases left in between. CDR3 length: 18 residues. CDR1 is SGDLS and CDR2 is YYNGEE in the germline V gene. For the CDR3, the DNA is TGTGCCAGCAGCGCGGCGATTTATGGCGGCCGGCCCACAGATACGCAGTATTTT. Amino acids: CASSAAIYGGRPTDTQYF.

This chain joins TRBV27 and TRBJ1-1, with 7 bases matching TRBD1. Germline CDR1 reads MNHEY; CDR2 reads SMNVEV (reference sequence). This CDR3 is 15 amino acids long. V was pared by 6 bases and J by 4 bases, with 11 bases of the junction left unmatched. For the CDR3, the DNA is TGTGCCAGCAGCTCAGCAGGGGGTGATGGCACTGAAGCTTTCTTT. Protein product: CASSSAGGDGTEAFF.

CDR3 nucleotide sequence: TGTGCCTGGAGTGTAAAGATAACAGCAGAAGCTTTCTTT. Translated, it gives CAWSVKITAEAFF. V is TRBV30 and J is TRBJ1-1; D not certain. CDR1 is GTSNPN, CDR2 SVGIG, per germline (reference sequence). V gave up 0 bases and J gave up 8 bases, with 13 bases separating them. CDR3 length: 13 amino acids.

This clone was observed a single time. DNA for the CDR3: TGCAGCGTTCAGGACAGCAACTCCTACAATGAGCAGTTCTTC. Translated: CSVQDSNSYNEQFF. The chain recombines TRBV29-1 with TRBJ2-1; D may be TRBD1 (6 bases). Trimming pared 5 bases from V and 0 bases from J, leaving 11 bases between. The CDR3 runs 14 residues. Germline CDR1 reads SQVTM; CDR2 reads ANQGSEA.

This chain joins TRBV5-6 and TRBJ1-6; 7 bases map to TRBD1. The CDR3 has 14 amino acids. V trimming: 4 bases; J trimming: 5 bases; junction bases outside the gene matches: 3. CDR1 is SGHDT, CDR2 YYEEEE, per germline. The CDR3 DNA sequence: TGTGCCAGCAGCCTGGGACAGAATAATTCACCCCTCCACTTT. This encodes CASSLGQNNSPLHF. The complete variable domain, with remaining parts taken from reference TRBV5-6 and TRBJ1-6, reads DAGVTQSPTHLIKTRGQQVTLRCSPKSGHDTVSWYQQALGQGPQFIFQYYEEEERQRGNFPDRFSGHQFPNYSSELNVNALLLGDSALYLCASSLGQNNSPLHFGNGTRLTVT.

The gene calls are TRBV3-1 (or the pseudogene TRBV3-2) and TRBJ1-2; 8 bases fit TRBD1. CDR3 length equals 15 residues. Germline values: CDR1 LGHDT, CDR2 YNNKEL (reference sequence). Trimming cost V 7 bases and J 7 bases; bases outside gene matches: 14. In nucleotides, the CDR3 is TGTGCCAGCACCCAGGGGGTCAGCAGGGGGCCTGGCTACACCTTC. It specifies CASTQGVSRGPGYTF.

V usage is TRBV5-4 and J usage is TRBJ2-5, with a possible D match to TRBD1 (6 bases). This CDR3 is 15 amino acids long. The ends were cut back, 5 bases at V and 5 bases at J, with 19 bases in the middle. The germline gives CDR1 SGHNT, CDR2 YYREEE (reference sequence). CDR3 nucleotide sequence: TGTGCCAGCAGGTTTTCTGGGGCCAGGGGTGAGACCCAGTACTTC. Protein: CASRFSGARGETQYF.

The V gene is TRBV4-3, the J gene TRBJ2-1; TRBD2 agrees at 7 bases. Germline trimming cut 2 bases from V and 1 base from J; bases unmatched to any gene: 5. Germline V gene sequence: CDR1 LGHNA, CDR2 YSLEER. The CDR3 length is 16 residues. The CDR3 DNA follows: TGCGCCAGCAGCCAAAGGGGAGGGGCTTCCTACAATGAGCAGTTCTTC. Translating gives CASSQRGGASYNEQFF.

V and J are TRBV19 and TRBJ2-1; 12 bases align to TRBD2. The germline CDR1 and CDR2 sequences are LNHDA and SQIVND (reference sequence). J was trimmed by 7 bases and V by 3 bases; bases with no gene match: 10. The CDR3 is made up of 17 amino acids. The CDR3 region is CASSIGLAGGRVNEQFF. The CDR3 coding sequence is TGTGCCAGTAGTATCGGGCTAGCGGGAGGGAGGGTGAATGAGCAGTTCTTC.

The chain uses TRBV7-6 and TRBJ2-1; 8 positions agree with TRBD1. Germline V gene lookup returns CDR1 SGHVS and CDR2 FNYEAQ. Unmatched junction bases numbered 5, after V lost 5 bases and J lost 2 bases. There are 15 residues in the CDR3. CDR3 amino acids: CASSLGQGTYNEQFF. In nucleotides, the CDR3 is TGTGCCAGCAGCCTCGGACAGGGCACCTACAATGAGCAGTTCTTC. The variable domain in full, completed from reference TRBV7-6 and TRBJ2-1, reads GAGVSQSPRYKVTKRGQDVALRCDPISGHVSLYWYRQALGQGPEFLTYFNYEAQQDKSGLPNDRFSAERPEGSISTLTIQRTEQRDSAMYRCASSLGQGTYNEQFFGPGTRLTVL.

The V call is TRBV19, the J call TRBJ1-5; TRBD1 aligns across 11 bases. V dropped 7 bases and J dropped 4; count of bases not matched to a gene: 15. The CDR3 has 18 residues. Germline V gene data show CDR1 as LNHDA and CDR2 as SQIVND (reference sequence). DNA of the CDR3: TGTGCCAGTACCCAAACCCGGACAGGGGGCATTGGGAATCAGCCCCAGCATTTT. This encodes CASTQTRTGGIGNQPQHF.

This chain connects TRBV5-1 to TRBJ2-2; 12 bases fit TRBD2. The CDR3 length is 16 residues. The V gene's germline CDR1 is SGHRS and CDR2 YFSETQ. Trimming cost V 4 bases and J 0 bases; bases outside gene matches: 1. Here the CDR3 reads CASSRTSGTNTGELFF. CDR3 sequence (DNA): TGCGCCAGCAGCCGGACTAGCGGGACGAACACCGGGGAGCTGTTTTTT.

This rearrangement joins TRBV6-5 to TRBJ2-7, with TRBD2 matching over 12 bases. Germline lookup yields CDR1 MNHEY and CDR2 SVGAGI. After removal of 5 bases from V and 1 base from J, the junction contained 3 bases not matched to a gene. The CDR3 totals 15 residues. Written as DNA, the CDR3 is TGTGCCAGCAGTAAGACTAGCGGGAGTTCCTACGAGCAGTACTTC. Its protein is CASSKTSGSSYEQYF.